This T cell receptor (beta chain) was sequenced for a study of blood T cell repertoires in COVID-19. For the study at large: Specimens from acute and convalescent COVID-19 originated in the United States, Italy and Spain.

The V gene's germline CDR1 is LGHNA and CDR2 YSLEER. CDR3 size: 14 residues. Between the trimmed V and J ends, which lost 4 bases and 7 bases, there was a span of 13 bases. Per the study methods: The assay estimated nucleated cells by amplifying reference gene primers. Assay: immunoSEQ multiplex PCR; the TCRdb copy retains only in-frame clones and omits some. For V, J and clone size, that table is used; D and trimming come from the DNA. The sample has under 450,000 clones; around 83% are singletons. Clinical history reported by participants formed the basis on which cohorts were assigned. Cohort 3 donors counted as recovered after two negative PCRs, clearance, or resolved symptoms.

The sequenced sample consisted of PBMCs or T cells enriched from blood (not recorded which). This receptor was identified in a woman in her forties or fifties who had recovered from COVID-19. The chain joins TRBV4-3 to TRBJ1-4, with D possibly matching TRBD1 (5 bases). CDR3 nucleotides: TGCGCCAGCAGCCTAAGAATTCAGGGTGAAAAACTGTTTTTT. It codes for CASSLRIQGEKLFF.